The 28 T cell receptor beta chains below all came from one sample that was sequenced in a study of blood T cell repertoires in COVID-19. The data were produced by immunoSEQ multiplex PCR, yet TCRdb's version contains in-frame clones alone and is incomplete. The sample includes about 96,000 clones, about four fifths of them seen just once. Input material: peripheral blood. These receptors were obtained from a woman between 55 and 75 years old with acute or convalescent COVID-19.

The chain joins TRBV7-7 to TRBJ1-4, with 7 bases that match TRBD1. The CDR3 is 15 amino acids. CDR1 is SSHAT, CDR2 FNYEAQ, per germline (reference sequence). The ends lost 2 bases at V and 8 bases at J; junction bases unmatched: 8. The CDR3: CASSLNRGGEEKLFF. The CDR3 bases are TGTGCCAGCAGCTTAAATCGAGGGGGCGAGGAAAAACTGTTTTTT. The complete variable domain, with remaining parts taken from reference TRBV7-7 and TRBJ1-4, reads GAGVSQSPRYKVTKRGQDVTLRCDPISSHATLYWYQQALGQGPEFLTYFNYEAQPDKSGLPSDRFSAERPEGSISTLTIQRTEQRDSAMYRCASSLNRGGEEKLFFGSGTQLSVL.

The V call is TRBV5-1, the J call TRBJ2-7; D possibly corresponds to TRBD2 (6 bases). Germline values: CDR1 SGHRS, CDR2 YFSETQ. The CDR3 totals 16 residues. Trimming took 2 bases from V and 0 from J, leaving 15 bases between them. CDR3 coding DNA: TGCGCCAGCAGCTTTGGGGGACTCAGGAGCTCCTACGAGCAGTACTTC. Translation: CASSFGGLRSSYEQYF.

This clone was counted between two and nine times. V gene TRBV6-5 combines with J gene TRBJ1-3, with TRBD1 matching over 8 bases. CDR3 length: 15 residues. V shed 7 bases, J shed 0 bases, and the junction held 5 bases outside the gene matches. CDR1 is MNHEY and CDR2 is SVGAGI in the germline V gene. CDR3 loop: CASKDRAISGNTIYF. CDR3 DNA sequence: TGTGCCAGCAAGGACAGGGCTATCTCTGGAAACACCATATATTTT.

This clone came up a few times. The chain carries TRBV2 and TRBJ2-3; TRBD2 is a possible D gene (5 bases). Germline CDR1 reads SNHLY; CDR2 reads FYNNEI. CDR3 length: 12 residues. The V and J ends lost 6 bases and 7 bases respectively, with 11 bases between them. The CDR3 region has the DNA TGTGCCAGCAGGGCGGGTGGGAATACGCAGTATTTT. Translated: CASRAGGNTQYF.

This sequence joins TRBV11-1 and TRBJ2-3, with 7 bases aligning to TRBD2. The junction had 4 bases not matched to a gene; V was cut back by 1 base and J by 3 bases. CDR3 length equals 15 residues. Germline CDR1 is SGHAT and CDR2 is FQDESV (reference sequence). CDR3 sequence: CASSLGGRATDTQYF. For the CDR3, the DNA is TGTGCCAGCAGCTTAGGTGGGAGGGCGACAGATACGCAGTATTTT. The full variable domain, with the rest looked up from reference TRBV11-1 and TRBJ2-3, is EAEVAQSPRYKITEKSQAVAFWCDPISGHATLYWYRQILGQGPELLVQFQDESVVDDSQLPKDRFSAERLKGVDSTLKIQPAELGDSAMYLCASSLGGRATDTQYFGPGTRLTVL.

About this clone: A read error may account for a junction end that differs from germline. The chain is built from TRBV7-7 and TRBJ2-2; TRBD2 matches 10 bases. Germline V CDR1 and CDR2: SSHAT, FNYEAQ (reference sequence). CDR3 length: 16 amino acids. The CDR3 protein is CASSPLAGGNTGELFF. In nucleotides, the CDR3 is TGTGCTAGCAGCCCCTTAGCGGGGGGTAACACCGGGGAGCTGTTTTTT.

The genes are TRBV29-1 and TRBJ2-5; TRBD1 is a possible D gene (6 bases). CDR1 and CDR2 (germline): SQVTM, ANQGSEA. This CDR3 has 13 amino acids. V was clipped by 5 bases and J by 4 bases, with 14 bases between them. Here the CDR3 DNA reads TGCAGCGTTTCCGCGAGGGGGAGAGAGACCCAGTACTTC. It yields the protein CSVSARGRETQYF.

This chain joins TRBV7-2 and TRBJ1-5; D unclear. Germline CDR1 reads SGHTA; CDR2 reads FQGNSA. This CDR3 has 15 residues. V dropped 1 base and J dropped 2 bases, with 9 bases sitting between them. CDR3 nucleotides: TGTGCCAGCAGCTTAGATGGTAGTGGCAATCAGCCCCAGCATTTT. This translates into CASSLDGSGNQPQHF.

The V gene is TRBV10-3, the J gene TRBJ1-3; no reliable D call. In germline, CDR1 is ENHRY, CDR2 SYGVKD. CDR3 length: 15 residues. V shed 2 bases and J shed 0 bases, with 8 bases lying between them. In nucleotides, the CDR3 is TGTGCCATCAGTGAGGGAGCTAACTCTGGAAACACCATATATTTT. Protein product: CAISEGANSGNTIYF.

The genes are TRBV6-1 and TRBJ1-6; no firm D call. CDR3 size: 12 residues. Germline-derived CDR1 and CDR2 are MNHNS and SASEGT. The V end was cut by 1 base, the J end by 9 bases, with 4 bases between. As DNA, the CDR3 is TGTGCCAGCAGTGAAGGGGCTTCACCCCTCCACTTT. This encodes CASSEGASPLHF.

The J gene is TRBJ1-5, the V gene TRBV18; 8 bases match TRBD1. This CDR3 contains 15 residues. With V trimmed by 4 bases and J by 3 bases, 5 bases remained unmatched. CDR1 KGHSH and CDR2 LQKENI come from the germline V gene. CDR3 amino acids: CASSLDRGSNQPQHF. CDR3 bases: TGTGCCAGCTCACTCGACAGGGGATCCAATCAGCCCCAGCATTTT.

CDR3 nucleotide sequence: TGTGCCAGCAGTTGGGACACAAATCAGCCCCAGCATTTT. Protein: CASSWDTNQPQHF. The chain employs TRBV5-4 and TRBJ1-5; D may be TRBD1 (6 bases). The CDR3 runs 13 residues. Germline values: CDR1 SGHNT, CDR2 YYREEE (reference sequence). The ends were cut back, 5 bases at V and 4 bases at J, with 10 bases in the middle.

This clone was observed a single time. The gene calls are TRBV9 and TRBJ2-3; D remains unclear. CDR3 length equals 15 residues. Between the trimmed V and J ends, which lost 0 bases and 2 bases, there was a span of 10 bases. Germline V lookup: CDR1 SGDLS, CDR2 YYNGEE. DNA of the CDR3: TGTGCCAGCAGCGTAGCAGCGACCTACACAGATACGCAGTATTTT. It yields the protein CASSVAATYTDTQYF.

The J gene is TRBJ2-7, the V gene TRBV30; TRBD1 matches 7 bases. Germline V CDR1 and CDR2: GTSNPN, SVGIG (reference sequence). This CDR3 is built from 14 residues. V gave up 5 bases and J gave up 0 bases; unmatched junction bases: 7. CDR3 sequence (DNA): TGTGCCTGGCCAGACAGGGTGAGCTCCTACGAGCAGTACTTC. This sequence encodes CAWPDRVSSYEQYF. The whole variable domain, remainder taken from reference TRBV30 and TRBJ2-7, is SQTIHQWPATLVQPVGSPLSLECTVEGTSNPNLYWYRQAAGRGLQLLFYSVGIGQISSEVPQNLSASRPQDRQFILSSKKLLLSDSGFYLCAWPDRVSSYEQYFGPGTRLTVT.

This clone was observed a single time. The V and J genes are TRBV29-1 and TRBJ1-5, with 8 bases matching TRBD1. V trimming: 4 bases; J trimming: 1 base; junction bases outside the gene matches: 3. Germline V gene sequence: CDR1 SQVTM, CDR2 ANQGSEA. This CDR3 has 14 amino acids. In DNA form, the CDR3 reads TGCAGCGTTGCAGGGGACAGGAGCAATCAGCCCCAGCATTTT. Translating it yields CSVAGDRSNQPQHF. The whole variable domain, filled in from reference TRBV29-1 and TRBJ1-5, reads SAVISQKPSRDICQRGTSLTIQCQVDSQVTMMFWYRQQPGQSLTLIATANQGSEATYESGFVIDKFPISRPNLTFSTLTVSNMSPEDSSIYLCSVAGDRSNQPQHFGDGTRLSIL.

This chain uses TRBV4-2 with TRBJ2-3; a weak D match, TRBD1 (5 bases). Trimming took 4 bases from V and 4 from J, leaving 18 bases between them. Germline V gene data show CDR1 as LGHNA and CDR2 as YNFKEQ. The CDR3 sequence is 16 residues long. CDR3 in DNA: TGTGCCAGCAGCCTCTCCGGAGCAGGGAAGTCAGATACGCAGTATTTT. This sequence encodes CASSLSGAGKSDTQYF.

In its sample, this clone was seen once. The rearrangement uses TRBV30 and TRBJ2-2, with TRBD2 as a possible D gene (5 bases). V dropped 4 bases and J dropped 0 bases, with 9 bases sitting between them. The germline CDR1 and CDR2 sequences are GTSNPN and SVGIG (reference sequence). The CDR3 loop spans 14 amino acids. The CDR3 bases are TGTGCCTGGACTACTAGGCCGAACACCGGGGAGCTGTTTTTT. Translation gives CAWTTRPNTGELFF.

This clone was detected a few times. V and J are TRBV7-9 and TRBJ1-2; 9 nucleotides agree with TRBD1. The CDR3 is made up of 15 amino acids. Germline CDR1 SEHNR, CDR2 FQNEAQ (reference sequence). V lost 3 bases, J lost 2 bases, and 4 bases stayed unmatched. The CDR3 DNA is TGTGCCAGCAGCTTTAGCGGGACAGGGAACTATGGCTACACCTTC. Protein: CASSFSGTGNYGYTF. The variable domain in full, with the rest retrieved from reference TRBV7-9 and TRBJ1-2, is DTGVSQNPRHKITKRGQNVTFRCDPISEHNRLYWYRQTLGQGPEFLTYFQNEAQLEKSRLLSDRFSAERPKGSFSTLEIQRTEQGDSAMYLCASSFSGTGNYGYTFGSGTRLTVV.

The V and J genes are TRBV19 and TRBJ1-1; D is undetermined. Germline V gene sequence: CDR1 LNHDA, CDR2 SQIVND (reference sequence). The CDR3 runs 15 residues. Deletions cut 2 bases from V and 1 base from J, with 11 bases between. The CDR3 coding sequence is TGTGCCAGTAGTATACGAGCTCGGGGGAACACTGAAGCTTTCTTT. Protein: CASSIRARGNTEAFF.

The rearrangement links TRBV7-3 to TRBJ2-2; no clear D gene. Per germline, CDR1 SGHTA and CDR2 FQGTGA. V gave up 5 bases and J gave up 6 bases, with 10 bases separating them. The CDR3 runs 13 residues. The CDR3 region is CASSIQLSGELFF. For the CDR3, the DNA is TGTGCCAGCAGCATCCAACTATCCGGGGAGCTGTTTTTT.

V and J are TRBV5-1 and TRBJ1-3, with D uncertain. Deletions cut 4 bases from V and 2 bases from J, with 22 bases between. CDR3 length: 18 residues. Germline CDR1 SGHRS, CDR2 YFSETQ. The DNA of the CDR3 is TGCGCCAGCAGCCCGGACCCCGGGAGCAAAACTACTGGAAACACCATATATTTT. This sequence encodes CASSPDPGSKTTGNTIYF.

This clone was observed a single time. The chain couples TRBV2 to TRBJ1-2, with D possibly TRBD1 on 5 matching bases. Germline values: CDR1 SNHLY, CDR2 FYNNEI. With 2 bases removed from V and 8 bases from J, the gap between germline ends came to 18 bases. The CDR3 is 15 residues long. CDR3 amino acids: CASSESVGGVEGYTF. The CDR3 nucleotides are TGTGCCAGCAGTGAAAGCGTAGGAGGGGTGGAAGGCTACACCTTC. The variable domain in full, with the rest retrieved from reference TRBV2 and TRBJ1-2, is EPEVTQTPSHQVTQMGQEVILRCVPISNHLYFYWYRQILGQKVEFLVSFYNNEISEKSEIFDDQFSVERPDGSNFTLKIRSTKLEDSAMYFCASSESVGGVEGYTFGSGTRLTVV.

V is TRBV3-1 (or the pseudogene TRBV3-2) and J is TRBJ2-5; possibly TRBD1 for D (6 bases). V gave up 5 bases and J gave up 2 bases, with 12 bases separating them. CDR1 is LGHDT, CDR2 YNNKEL, per germline (reference sequence). This CDR3 is 14 amino acids long. CDR3 residues: CASSAGTKQETQYF. The CDR3 DNA sequence: TGTGCCAGCAGCGCCGGGACAAAGCAAGAGACCCAGTACTTC.

This sequence joins TRBV19 and TRBJ1-5; a possible D gene is TRBD1 (6 bases). The germline CDR1 and CDR2 sequences are LNHDA and SQIVND (reference sequence). The CDR3 sequence is 16 residues long. V lost 5 bases to trimming and J lost 7 bases, with 21 bases between them. CDR3: CASSSRQAAGGQPQHF. The DNA for the CDR3 is TGTGCCAGTAGTTCCCGACAGGCGGCAGGAGGACAGCCCCAGCATTTT.

The chain uses TRBV4-1 and TRBJ1-2; 8 bases are a match to TRBD1. CDR3 size: 15 residues. CDR1 and CDR2 from the germline V gene are MGHRA and YSYEKL. J gave up 8 bases and V 5 bases, and 13 bases lay outside the gene matches. In nucleotides, the CDR3 is TGCGCCAGCAGCAACCGCAGGGGGCTCTTTGACGGCTACACCTTC. Its translation: CASSNRRGLFDGYTF.

This clone was detected only once. The J gene is TRBJ2-1, the V gene TRBV18; 16 bases are shared with TRBD2. The V segment lost 1 base and the J segment 8 bases; nucleotides outside the gene matches: 2. CDR1 is KGHSH, CDR2 LQKENI, per germline. The CDR3 runs to 16 residues. CDR3 DNA: TGTGCCAGCTCACCACGGGGACTAGCGGGGGGGCATGAGCAGTTCTTC. As protein: CASSPRGLAGGHEQFF.

The chain joins TRBV9 to TRBJ2-7, with 7 bases identical to TRBD1. After removal of 4 bases from V and 2 bases from J, the junction contained 9 bases not matched to a gene. This CDR3 is 15 amino acids long. Germline V gene sequence: CDR1 SGDLS, CDR2 YYNGEE. Here the CDR3 DNA reads TGTGCCAGCAGCCCCCGGACAGGTGGACCCTACGAGCAGTACTTC. It specifies CASSPRTGGPYEQYF.

The CDR3 bases are TGTGCCAGCAGCCAAGAGTCTTCCAGGTCCAATTCACCCCTCCACTTT. Translating it yields CASSQESSRSNSPLHF. The rearrangement uses TRBV4-2 and TRBJ1-6; no reliable D call. Trimming took off 0 bases at V and 7 bases at J, with 13 bases between the two ends. This CDR3 region has 16 residues. CDR1 LGHNA and CDR2 YNFKEQ come from the germline V gene.